This T cell receptor beta chain was sequenced in a study of T cell responses to AZD1222 COVID-19 vaccine. Study-wide points: Only 6 or 7 AZD1222 recipients tested seropositive at baseline. Dominant CD4 TCR responses targeted spike regions 160-218 and 743-854. Donors in the cohort were predominantly white British and more often female, and clonal diversity was possibly underestimated.

About this clone itself: The antigen is not known.

Looked up from germline, CDR1 is LNHDA and CDR2 is SQIVND (reference sequence). V lost 4 bases, J lost 0 bases, and 3 bases lay in between. The CDR3 sequence is 12 residues long. Libraries were prepared by immunoSEQ multiplex PCR; TCRdb keeps only in-frame clonotypes and omits some of them. The sample shows under 150,000 clones, 80% to 90% of them seen only once. The sequences come from peripheral blood, collected on day 0 of AZD1222 vaccination. V and J are TRBV19 and TRBJ1-2; unclear D gene. The origin of this receptor is an adult in good health. In DNA, the CDR3 is TGTGCCAGTAGTAAAGCTAACTATGGCTACACCTTC. It specifies CASSKANYGYTF.